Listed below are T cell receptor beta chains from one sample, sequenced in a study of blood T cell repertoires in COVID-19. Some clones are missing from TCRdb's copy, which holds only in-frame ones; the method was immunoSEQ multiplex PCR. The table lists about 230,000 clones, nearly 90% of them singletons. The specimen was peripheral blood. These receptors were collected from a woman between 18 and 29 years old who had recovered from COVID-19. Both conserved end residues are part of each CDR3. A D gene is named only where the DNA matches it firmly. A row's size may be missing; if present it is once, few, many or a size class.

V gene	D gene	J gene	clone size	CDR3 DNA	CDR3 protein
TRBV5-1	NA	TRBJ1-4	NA	TGCGCCAGCAGCTTGGCGGCAGCCGCTAAGGGGGAAAAACTGTTTTTT	CASSLAAAAKGEKLFF
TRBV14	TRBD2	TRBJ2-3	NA	TGTGCCAGCAGCCAATTAGCGGGAGCGACAGATACGCAGTATTTT	CASSQLAGATDTQYF
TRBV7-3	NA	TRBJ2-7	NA	TGTGCCAGCAGCTTCTCCGGGAGCTCCAGCGAGCAGTACTTC	CASSFSGSSSEQYF
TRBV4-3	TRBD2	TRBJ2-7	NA	TGCGCCAGCAGCCAAGGGGAAGGGGGGAGACTAGCGGGAAACGAGCAGTACTTC	CASSQGEGGRLAGNEQYF
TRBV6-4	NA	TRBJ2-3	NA	TGTGCCAGCAGTGCCGGGACCTCAGGGGCAGATACGCAGTATTTT	CASSAGTSGADTQYF
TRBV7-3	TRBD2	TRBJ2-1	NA	TGTGCCAGCAAGCTTACGCGGGAGGGCGTGCATGAGCAGTTCTTC	CASKLTREGVHEQFF
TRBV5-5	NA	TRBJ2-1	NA	TGTGCCAGCAGCTTCGACCGCCGGAGTGAGCAGTTCTTC	CASSFDRRSEQFF
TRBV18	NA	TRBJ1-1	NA	TGTGCCAGCTCCCCGTCAGGGCTGAACACTGAAGCTTTCTTT	CASSPSGLNTEAFF
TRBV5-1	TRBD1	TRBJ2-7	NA	TGCGCCAGCAGAGCAGGGGGTACCTACGAGCAGTACTTC	CASRAGGTYEQYF
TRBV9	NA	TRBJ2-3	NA	TGTGCCAGCAGCGTAGGAGTGGGAGTGGATACGCAGTATTTT	CASSVGVGVDTQYF
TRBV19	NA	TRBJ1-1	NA	TGTGCCAGTAGTATAGTAATCGTGGCCCGGGGGAACACTGAAGCTTTCTTT	CASSIVIVARGNTEAFF
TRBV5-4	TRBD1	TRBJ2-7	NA	TGTGCCAGCAGCCTACCCTCGTGGGGACAGGGTGACGAGCAGTACTTC	CASSLPSWGQGDEQYF
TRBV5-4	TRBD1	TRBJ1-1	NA	TGTGCCAGCAGGAAGGACAGGGGCACTGAAGCTTTCTTT	CASRKDRGTEAFF
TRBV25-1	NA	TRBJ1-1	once	TGTGCCAGCAGCACCCGACCAGGGCCCACTGAAGCTTTCTTT	CASSTRPGPTEAFF
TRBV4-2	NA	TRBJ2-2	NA	TGTGCCAGCAGCCAAGATTTCTCAGGGACCGGGGAGCTGTTTTTT	CASSQDFSGTGELFF
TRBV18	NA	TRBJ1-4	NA	TGTGCCAGCTCACAGGACAGATCTAATGAAAAACTGTTTTTT	CASSQDRSNEKLFF
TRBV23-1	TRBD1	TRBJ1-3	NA	TGCGCCAGCAGTCAATCAAGGACAGGGGGAAACACCATATATTTT	CASSQSRTGGNTIYF
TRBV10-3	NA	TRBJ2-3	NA	TGTGCCATCAGTGAGTCGAATGGCGGGGCTCATACGCAGTATTTT	CAISESNGGAHTQYF
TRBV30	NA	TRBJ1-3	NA	TGTGCCTGGAGCCCTTCTAACACCATATATTTT	CAWSPSNTIYF
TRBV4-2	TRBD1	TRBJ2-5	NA	TGTGCCAGCAGCCAACTGGGAGGGACAGGGTCCCTCCAAGAGACCCAGTACTTC	CASSQLGGTGSLQETQYF
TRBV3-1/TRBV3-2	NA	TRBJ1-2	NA	TGTGCCAGCAGCCTTCGTACCGGGTCCAACTATGGCTACACCTTC	CASSLRTGSNYGYTF
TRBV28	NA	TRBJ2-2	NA	TGTGCCAGCAGGATTATCGGCCCAAGGGGTAACACCGGGGAGCTGTTTTTT	CASRIIGPRGNTGELFF
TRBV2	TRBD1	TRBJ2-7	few	TGTGCCAGCAGTGCCAGGGGGCGCGGTACCTACGAGCAGTACTTC	CASSARGRGTYEQYF
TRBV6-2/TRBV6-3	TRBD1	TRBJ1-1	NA	TGTGCCAGCAGTTACTTTCCAGGGGGCACGAACACTGAAGCTTTCTTT	CASSYFPGGTNTEAFF
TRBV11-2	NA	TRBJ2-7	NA	TGTGCCAGCAGCTGGGACTTGGGGTACGAGCAGTACTTC	CASSWDLGYEQYF
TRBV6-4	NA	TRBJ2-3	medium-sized	TGTGCCAGCAGTGATAGAGCGGAAGGCACAGATACGCAGTATTTT	CASSDRAEGTDTQYF
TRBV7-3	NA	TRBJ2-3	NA	TGTGCCAGCAGCTTAAACGGCGGTCTTGGTACGCAGTATTTT	CASSLNGGLGTQYF
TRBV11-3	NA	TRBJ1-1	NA	TGTGCCAGCAGCTTAGAGGCGGACAGCTCGGCTTTCTTT	CASSLEADSSAFF
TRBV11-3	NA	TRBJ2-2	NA	TGTGCCAGCAGCAATCGACAAGCGAACACCGGGGAGCTGTTTTTT	CASSNRQANTGELFF
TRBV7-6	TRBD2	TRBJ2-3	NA	TGTGCCAGCAGCTTAAAGGTCCGGACTAGCGGAGCTAGCACAGATACGCAGTATTTT	CASSLKVRTSGASTDTQYF
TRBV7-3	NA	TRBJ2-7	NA	TGTGCCAGCAGCCCACAGGGTAGGTCGACCGAGCAGTACTTC	CASSPQGRSTEQYF
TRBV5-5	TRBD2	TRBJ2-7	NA	TGTGCCAGCAGCTTCACTCCTAGCGGGTACGAGCAGTACTTC	CASSFTPSGYEQYF
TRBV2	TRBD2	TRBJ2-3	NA	TGTGCCAGCAGTGGGGACCTTGAACTAGCGGGAGGGGATACGCAGTATTTT	CASSGDLELAGGDTQYF
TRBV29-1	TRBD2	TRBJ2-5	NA	TGCAGCGTTTGGGGAGGGGAGATGGGAGAGACCCAGTACTTC	CSVWGGEMGETQYF
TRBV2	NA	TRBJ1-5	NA	TGTGCCAGCAGTTACGACGGGTTTCAGCCCCAGCATTTT	CASSYDGFQPQHF
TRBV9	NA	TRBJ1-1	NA	TGTGCCAGCAGCGGATACAGGGAAGGGACTGAAGCTTTCTTT	CASSGYREGTEAFF
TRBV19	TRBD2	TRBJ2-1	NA	TGTGCCAGTAGTGGACTAGCGGGATCGGATGAGCAGTTCTTC	CASSGLAGSDEQFF
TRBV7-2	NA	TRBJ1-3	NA	TGTGCCAGCAGCTTATTAGCAGTTAGCTCTGGAAACACCATATATTTT	CASSLLAVSSGNTIYF
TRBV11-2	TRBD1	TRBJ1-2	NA	TGTGCCAGCACCCGACAGGGGACGGACTATGGCTACACCTTC	CASTRQGTDYGYTF
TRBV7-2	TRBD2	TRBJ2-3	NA	TGTGCCAGCAGCTCCCGGGACTACGCGCGCACAGATACGCAGTATTTT	CASSSRDYARTDTQYF
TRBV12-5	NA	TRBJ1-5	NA	TGTGCTAGTGGCCCCGCAGGGGATCAGCCCCAGCATTTT	CASGPAGDQPQHF
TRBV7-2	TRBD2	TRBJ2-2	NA	TGTGCCAGCAGCCTCCGGGGCGGGAGCGGGACCGGGGAGCTGTTTTTT	CASSLRGGSGTGELFF
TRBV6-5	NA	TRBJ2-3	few	TGTGCCAGCAGTTACTCGAGGAGCACAGATACGCAGTATTTT	CASSYSRSTDTQYF
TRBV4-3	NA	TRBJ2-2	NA	TGCGCCAGCAGCCAAGATTCGGTGGTCCGCCCCGGGGAGCTGTTTTTT	CASSQDSVVRPGELFF
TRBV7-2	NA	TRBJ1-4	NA	TGTGCCAGCAGCTTAGGGCTGTCTAATGAAAAACTGTTTTTT	CASSLGLSNEKLFF
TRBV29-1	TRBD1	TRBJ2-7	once	TGCAGCGTGAGGGACAGTTACGAGCAGTACTTC	CSVRDSYEQYF
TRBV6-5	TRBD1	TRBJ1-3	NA	TGTGCCAGCACCAACCGGGACAGAGGAAACACCATATATTTT	CASTNRDRGNTIYF
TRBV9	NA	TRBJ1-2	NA	TGTGCCAGCAGCGTAGAGGGGTTTAACTATGGCTACACCTTC	CASSVEGFNYGYTF
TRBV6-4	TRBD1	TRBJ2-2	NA	TGTGCCAGCAGCGGACAGGGGGGTACCGGGGAGCTGTTTTTT	CASSGQGGTGELFF
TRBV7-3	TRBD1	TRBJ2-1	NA	TGTGCCAGCAGCTCTATATCCGGGACAGGCTACAATGAGCAGTTCTTC	CASSSISGTGYNEQFF